Given below is one TCR beta chain in context. Its antigen is unidentified. Blood sampling took place at baseline, cycle 4 day 1, and cycle 7 day 1. The source of the sample is a study of OX40 agonist ivuxolimab in advanced cancers. Study findings and constraints: Within 6 weeks, CD4+ and CD8+ blood T cells expanded clonally at 0.1 to 3.0 mg/kg.

Here immunoSEQ multiplex PCR was the method, and the copy in TCRdb shows in-frame clones only, minus some. The repertoire has 40,000 or so clones, 65% to 90% of them found once; the top ten carry 2% to 2.5%. There are 16 residues in the CDR3. CDR1 and CDR2 (germline): SGHRS, YFSETQ. Trimming cost V 6 bases and J 5 bases, with 23 bases left between them. The chain uses TRBV5-1 and TRBJ1-1; D may be TRBD1 (5 bases). Here the sequenced sample was CD4+ or CD8+ T cells sorted from blood, taken in a trial of the OX40 agonist ivuxolimab. The sequence was collected from an adult with an advanced solid tumor such as melanoma, head and neck, liver or kidney cancer. In nucleotides, the CDR3 is TGCGCCAGCACGATATCATCCGGAGGGGCGGGGACTGAAGCTTTCTTT. Translated, it gives CASTISSGGAGTEAFF.